The clone carrying this T cell receptor (beta chain) was seen at least ten times. Its antigen is still unknown. TCR beta CDR3 regions were amplified from RNA transcripts. With the HTBI primer set, the TCR CDR3 went through a first round of RT-PCR. TCRdb re-derived calls from the multiplex PCR reads in MiXCR, one entry per CDR3 protein. The sample holds over 300,000 distinct CDR3 sequences, about 15% seen once. The data were taken from a study of T cells in Graves' hyperthyroidism and ophthalmopathy. Study-level findings and limits: The majority of expanded thyroid clonotypes above 0.001 also appeared in blood.

Source material for PBMCs was around 10 ml fresh peripheral blood. Sequencing was done on a sample of blood. This clonotype originated in a woman aged 55-70 years with Graves' hyperthyroidism.

CDR3 sequence: CASSQEETESSEQYF. In nucleotides, the CDR3 is TGCGCCAGCAGCCAAGAGGAGACAGAATCCAGCGAGCAGTACTTC. This chain uses TRBV4-1 with TRBJ2-7; maybe TRBD1 (5 bases). Trimming removed 0 bases at V and 6 bases at J, with 15 bases between. The germline CDR1 and CDR2 sequences are MGHRA and YSYEKL. The CDR3 has 15 amino acids.